A selection of T cell receptor beta chains follows, all from one sample in a study of T cells after yellow fever vaccination. TCRdb re-analysed the 5' RACE reads in MiXCR, keeping a single row per CDR3 protein. This sample carries 450,000 to 650,000 distinct CDR3 sequences, approximately 13% of them seen once, and the ten largest clones take around 15%. Specimen: PBMCs, collected on the day of the yellow fever booster vaccination. The receptors were sampled from a man aged 25-45 years who received the YFV17D yellow fever vaccine. The CDR3 runs from the conserved cysteine through the conserved F or W. Each record gives: J gene, V gene, CDR3 length, D gene, clone size, CDR3 DNA, CDR3 protein. D genes are given only for firm matches. Clone size appears in some rows only: once, few, many, or a class for an expanded clone.

>TRBJ2-1|TRBV6-2/TRBV6-3|15|NA|NA
TGTGCCAGCAGTTACTCCAGGGCGGTAGAGAATGAGCAGTTCTTC
CASSYSRAVENEQFF
>TRBJ2-1|TRBV18|13|NA|few
TGTGCCAGCTCAACGAATGACCGGAATGAGCAGTTCTTC
CASSTNDRNEQFF
>TRBJ2-1|TRBV7-9|15|TRBD2|few
TGTGCCAGCAGCCCAGGGACTAGCGGGATGGTGGGTGAGTTCTTC
CASSPGTSGMVGEFF
>TRBJ2-5|TRBV7-9|12|NA|few
TGTGCCAGCAGCATCGGAAAAGAGACCCAGTACTTC
CASSIGKETQYF
>TRBJ2-3|TRBV7-2|13|NA|NA
TGTGCCAGCAGCGTGGGACTGGAGGTTACGCAGTATTTT
CASSVGLEVTQYF
>TRBJ2-2|TRBV11-3|16|NA|many
TGTGCCAGCAGCTTAGGCGGGGCGGGGATCACCGGGGAGCTGTTTTTT
CASSLGGAGITGELFF
>TRBJ2-7|TRBV30|15|NA|few
TGTGCCTGGAGTGTTGGAGTGGTAGGGTTCTACGAGCAGTACTTC
CAWSVGVVGFYEQYF
>TRBJ2-1|TRBV20-1|10|NA|NA
TGCAGTGCTAGCCGGAATGAGCAGTTCTTC
CSASRNEQFF
>TRBJ2-2|TRBV7-3|14|TRBD2|few
TGTGCCAGCAATAGCGGGGCCACGTCCGGGGAGCTGTTTTTT
CASNSGATSGELFF
>TRBJ1-3|TRBV4-3|16|TRBD1|few
TGCGCCAGCAGCCAAGATATTACAGGGGCCGGAAACACCATATATTTT
CASSQDITGAGNTIYF
>TRBJ1-1|TRBV12-3/TRBV12-4|15|TRBD1|few
TGTGCCAGCAGCCGGGACAGGGGCGCTGGGACTGAAGCTTTCTTT
CASSRDRGAGTEAFF
>TRBJ1-2|TRBV5-6|13|TRBD1|few
TGTGCCAGCAGCTCCAGGGGGCGTTATGGCTACACCTTC
CASSSRGRYGYTF
>TRBJ1-1|TRBV28|14|TRBD1|few
TGTGCCAGCAGTGAGACAGGGGGAATTACTGAAGCTTTCTTT
CASSETGGITEAFF
>TRBJ2-7|TRBV3-1|16|NA|many
TGTGCCAGCAGCTCTAAACATACAGGGAGCTCCTACGAGCAGTACTTC
CASSSKHTGSSYEQYF
>TRBJ2-7|TRBV29-1|12|TRBD1|NA
TGCAGCGTAACCGACAGGGTTTACGAGCAGTACTTC
CSVTDRVYEQYF
>TRBJ1-4|TRBV5-5|14|NA|NA
TGTGCCAGCAGCTTGGGGCCCGGGGATGAAAAACTGTTTTTT
CASSLGPGDEKLFF
>TRBJ2-7|TRBV9|16|NA|NA
TGTGCCAGCAGCCCAGATTCGGGTCCAGGGATCGGCGAGCAGTACTTC
CASSPDSGPGIGEQYF
>TRBJ2-1|TRBV2|10|NA|few
TGTGCCAAACAGGCGGGTGAGCAGTTCTTC
CAKQAGEQFF
>TRBJ2-2|TRBV5-1|15|NA|many
TGCGCCAGCAGCTTGGCGGCTAGTTACACCGGGGAGCTGTTTTTT
CASSLAASYTGELFF
>TRBJ2-1|TRBV5-1|14|TRBD1|few
TGCGCCAGCATTCCCGGGACAGGACGAAATGAGCAGTTCTTC
CASIPGTGRNEQFF
>TRBJ2-7|TRBV6-1|17|TRBD2|NA
TGTGCCAGCAGTCCCCCCCGGACTAGCGGGAGCTTGTACGAGCAGTACTTC
CASSPPRTSGSLYEQYF
>TRBJ2-7|TRBV5-1|15|TRBD2|few
TGCGCCAGCAGCTTCACGGGACTAGCGGGATACGAGCAGTACTTC
CASSFTGLAGYEQYF
>TRBJ1-1|TRBV27|16|NA|NA
TGTGCCAGCAGTTTACTCCAACAGGGAAGGTACACTGAAGCTTTCTTT
CASSLLQQGRYTEAFF
>TRBJ1-1|TRBV7-3|14|NA|NA
TGTGCCAGCAGCTCAGGTGTTGGGGGGGGGATCGCTTTCTTT
CASSSGVGGGIAFF
>TRBJ2-7|TRBV28|15|NA|NA
TGTGCCAGCAGCCTGACGGGGTTGAACTCCTACGAGCAGTACTTC
CASSLTGLNSYEQYF
>TRBJ2-3|TRBV20-1|14|TRBD2|NA
TGCAGTGCTAGAAAAGCGGGAGGCGTAGATACGCAGTATTTT
CSARKAGGVDTQYF
>TRBJ1-4|TRBV5-6|16|NA|few
TGTGCCAGCAGCTTGTTTGGGCCCGCAACTAATGAAAAACTGTTTTTT
CASSLFGPATNEKLFF
>TRBJ2-7|TRBV6-2/TRBV6-3|14|NA|NA
TGTGCCAGCAGCCGACACCCCGCTAGGGACGAGCAGTACTTC
CASSRHPARDEQYF
>TRBJ1-2|TRBV27|13|NA|few
TGTGCCAGCAGTTTAGGCATTAACTATGGCTACACCTTC
CASSLGINYGYTF
>TRBJ1-2|TRBV7-2|15|TRBD1|few
TGTGCCAGCAGCACTTCCGGGACAGAGCACTATGGCTACACCTTC
CASSTSGTEHYGYTF
>TRBJ2-7|TRBV11-2|12|NA|few
TGTGCCAGCAGAAGCGGATACTACGAGCAGTACTTC
CASRSGYYEQYF
>TRBJ1-5|TRBV20-1|15|NA|NA
TGCAGTGCTAGAGGGCAAAGGGTTGGCAATCAGCCCCAGCATTTT
CSARGQRVGNQPQHF
>TRBJ1-6|TRBV7-9|16|TRBD1|NA
TGTGCCAGCAGCTCTACAGGGGGAGGTGATAATTCACCCCTCCACTTT
CASSSTGGGDNSPLHF
>TRBJ2-7|TRBV7-9|13|TRBD1|few
TGTGCCAGCAGTAGACAGGGTTTCGACGAGCAGTACTTC
CASSRQGFDEQYF
>TRBJ2-3|TRBV29-1|13|NA|NA
TGCAGCGCCGAGGACCACGGCACAGATACGCAGTATTTT
CSAEDHGTDTQYF
>TRBJ1-2|TRBV20-1|15|NA|few
TGCAGTGCTAGAGTCTTCGGGGGGGCTAGGTATGGCTACACCTTC
CSARVFGGARYGYTF
>TRBJ1-6|TRBV12-3/TRBV12-4|13|NA|few
TGTGCCAGCAGTCAACAGGGTAATTCACCCCTCCACTTT
CASSQQGNSPLHF
>TRBJ2-7|TRBV28|15|TRBD2|few
TGTGCCAGCAGTTCGCCACTAGCGGGAGTCGGTGAGCAGTACTTC
CASSSPLAGVGEQYF
>TRBJ1-4|TRBV6-1|14|NA|NA
TGTGCCAGCACCAAGGGGGTAGGGAATGAAAAACTGTTTTTT
CASTKGVGNEKLFF
>TRBJ2-1|TRBV5-1|18|TRBD2|few
TGCGCCAGCAGCTTGGCCGGTGGTAGCGGGGACACCTACAATGAGCAGTTCTTC
CASSLAGGSGDTYNEQFF
>TRBJ2-1|TRBV20-1|16|TRBD2|NA
TGCTGTGCTCCCGGTTTGGGCGGGAGCTCCTACAATGAGCAGTTCTTC
CCAPGLGGSSYNEQFF
>TRBJ1-2|TRBV27|13|NA|NA
TGTGCCAGCAGTTTTGGGGGGGCCGATGGCTACACCTTC
CASSFGGADGYTF
>TRBJ2-1|TRBV30|16|TRBD2|NA
TGTGCCTGGAGTGTTTGGCTAGCGGGAGTAGGGAATGAGCAGTTCTTC
CAWSVWLAGVGNEQFF
>TRBJ2-7|TRBV7-9|13|TRBD1|NA
TGTGCCAGCAGCCAGACAGGGCCCTACGAGCAGTACTTC
CASSQTGPYEQYF
>TRBJ2-5|TRBV20-1|17|NA|many
TGCAGTGCTAGAGATCTGCGGGGCCTGTTAGGAGGAGAGACCCAGTACTTC
CSARDLRGLLGGETQYF
>TRBJ2-1|TRBV29-1|13|NA|NA
TGCAGCGTACAAGCGGAATCGTACAATGAGCAGTTCTTC
CSVQAESYNEQFF
>TRBJ2-1|TRBV20-1|16|TRBD2|NA
TGCTGTGCTAGAGTTACTAGCGGGGGCTCCTACAATGAGCAGTTCTTC
CCARVTSGGSYNEQFF
>TRBJ2-7|TRBV12-3/TRBV12-4|14|NA|few
TGTGCCAGCAGTTTAGAGGCTAGCTACTACGAGCAGTACTTC
CASSLEASYYEQYF
>TRBJ2-1|TRBV12-3/TRBV12-4|13|NA|NA
TGTGCCAGCAGTTTTGAGGGATTTTATGAGCAGTTCTTC
CASSFEGFYEQFF
>TRBJ2-3|TRBV3-1|17|NA|many
TGTGCCAGCAGCCAAGAGAGCCCGGCTAGCGGCACAGATACGCAGTATTTT
CASSQESPASGTDTQYF
>TRBJ2-2|TRBV4-2|16|NA|NA
TGTGCCAGCAGCCAAGATCTAGGGATGAACACCGGGGAGCTGTTTTTT
CASSQDLGMNTGELFF
>TRBJ2-1|TRBV6-5|13|NA|few
TGTGCCAGCAGTTCAGGGTCACAAAATGAGCAGTTCTTC
CASSSGSQNEQFF